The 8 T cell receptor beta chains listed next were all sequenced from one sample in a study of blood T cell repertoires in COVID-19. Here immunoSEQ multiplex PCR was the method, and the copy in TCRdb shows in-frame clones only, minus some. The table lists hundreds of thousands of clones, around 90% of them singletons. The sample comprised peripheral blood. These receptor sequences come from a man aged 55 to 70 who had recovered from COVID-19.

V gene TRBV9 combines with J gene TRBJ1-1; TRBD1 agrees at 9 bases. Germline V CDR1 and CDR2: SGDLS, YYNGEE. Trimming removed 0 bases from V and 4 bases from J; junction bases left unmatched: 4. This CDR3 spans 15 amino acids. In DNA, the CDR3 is TGTGCCAGCAGCGTAGTACAGGGGGCTGGCACTGAAGCTTTCTTT. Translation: CASSVVQGAGTEAFF.

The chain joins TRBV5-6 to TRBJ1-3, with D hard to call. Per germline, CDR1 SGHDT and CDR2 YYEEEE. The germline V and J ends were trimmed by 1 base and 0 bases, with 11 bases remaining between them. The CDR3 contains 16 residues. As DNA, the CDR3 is TGTGCCAGCAGCTTGCGAGTTTCTCTCTCTGGAAACACCATATATTTT. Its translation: CASSLRVSLSGNTIYF.

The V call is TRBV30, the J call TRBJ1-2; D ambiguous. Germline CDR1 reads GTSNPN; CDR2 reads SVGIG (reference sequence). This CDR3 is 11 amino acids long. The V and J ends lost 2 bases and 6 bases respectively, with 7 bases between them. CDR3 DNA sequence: TGTGCCTGGAGTCGCTGGCATGGCTACACCTTC. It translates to CAWSRWHGYTF.

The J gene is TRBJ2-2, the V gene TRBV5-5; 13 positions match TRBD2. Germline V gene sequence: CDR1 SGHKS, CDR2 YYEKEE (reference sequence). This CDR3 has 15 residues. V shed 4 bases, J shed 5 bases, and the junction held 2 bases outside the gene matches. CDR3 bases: TGTGCCAGCAGCCAGACTAGCGGGGGGACCGGGGAGCTGTTTTTT. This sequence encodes CASSQTSGGTGELFF.

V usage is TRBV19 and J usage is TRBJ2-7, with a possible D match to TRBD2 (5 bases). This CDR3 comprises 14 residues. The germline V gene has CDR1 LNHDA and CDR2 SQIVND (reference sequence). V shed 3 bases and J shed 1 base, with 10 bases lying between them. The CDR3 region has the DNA TGTGCCAGTAGTATCACCGGGGAGTCCTACGAGCAGTACTTC. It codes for CASSITGESYEQYF.

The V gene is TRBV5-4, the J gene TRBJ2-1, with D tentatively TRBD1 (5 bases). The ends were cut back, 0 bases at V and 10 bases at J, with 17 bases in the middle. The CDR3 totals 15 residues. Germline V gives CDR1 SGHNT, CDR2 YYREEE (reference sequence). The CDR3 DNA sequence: TGTGCCAGCAGCTTGGAAGGGGCCCGTGCAGGGGAGCAGTTCTTC. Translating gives CASSLEGARAGEQFF.

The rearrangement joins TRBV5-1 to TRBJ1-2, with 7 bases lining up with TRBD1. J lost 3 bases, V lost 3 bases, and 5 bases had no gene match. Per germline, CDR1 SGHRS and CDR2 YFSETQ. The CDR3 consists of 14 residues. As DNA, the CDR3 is TGCGCCAGCAGCTGGATGACAGGGTACTATGGCTACACCTTC. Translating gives CASSWMTGYYGYTF. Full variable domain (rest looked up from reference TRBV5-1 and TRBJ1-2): KAGVTQTPRYLIKTRGQQVTLSCSPISGHRSVSWYQQTPGQGLQFLFEYFSETQRNKGNFPGRFSGRQFSNSRSEMNVSTLELGDSALYLCASSWMTGYYGYTFGSGTRLTVV.

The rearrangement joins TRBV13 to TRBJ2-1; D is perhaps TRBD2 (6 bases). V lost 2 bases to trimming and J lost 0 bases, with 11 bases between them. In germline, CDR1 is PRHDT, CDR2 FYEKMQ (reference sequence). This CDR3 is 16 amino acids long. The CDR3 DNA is TGTGCCAGCAGCTTACGGGGGAGGAGCTCCTACAATGAGCAGTTCTTC. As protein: CASSLRGRSSYNEQFF.